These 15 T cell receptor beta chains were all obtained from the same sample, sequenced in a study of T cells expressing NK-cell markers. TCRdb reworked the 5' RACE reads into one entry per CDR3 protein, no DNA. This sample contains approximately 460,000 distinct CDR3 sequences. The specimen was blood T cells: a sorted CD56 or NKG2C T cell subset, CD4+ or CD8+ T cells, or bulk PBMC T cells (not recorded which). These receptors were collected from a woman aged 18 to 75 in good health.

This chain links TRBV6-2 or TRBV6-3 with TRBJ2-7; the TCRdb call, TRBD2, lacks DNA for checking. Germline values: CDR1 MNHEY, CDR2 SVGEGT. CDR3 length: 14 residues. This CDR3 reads CASMGSGSTYEQYF.

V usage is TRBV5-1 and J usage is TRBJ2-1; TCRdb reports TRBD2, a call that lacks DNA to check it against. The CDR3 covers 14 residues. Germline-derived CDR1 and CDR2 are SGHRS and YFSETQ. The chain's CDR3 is CASRTSGYYNEQFF.

Here the CDR3 reads CASSHAGGNTEAFF. The chain has TRBV4-2 and TRBJ1-1; TCRdb's assignment of TRBD1 cannot be checked, as there is no DNA. This CDR3 is 14 amino acids long. CDR1 LGHNA and CDR2 YNFKEQ come from the germline V gene.

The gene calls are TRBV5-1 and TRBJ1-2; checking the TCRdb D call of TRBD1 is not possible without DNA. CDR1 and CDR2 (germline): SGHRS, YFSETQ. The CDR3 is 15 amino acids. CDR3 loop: CASSLVGDPNYGYTF.

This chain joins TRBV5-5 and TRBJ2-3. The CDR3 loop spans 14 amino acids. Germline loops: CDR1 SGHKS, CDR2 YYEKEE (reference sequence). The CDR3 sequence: CASSLEPVTDTQYF.

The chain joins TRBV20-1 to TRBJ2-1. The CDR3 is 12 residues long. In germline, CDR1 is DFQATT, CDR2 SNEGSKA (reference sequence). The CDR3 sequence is CSARDSNNEQFF.

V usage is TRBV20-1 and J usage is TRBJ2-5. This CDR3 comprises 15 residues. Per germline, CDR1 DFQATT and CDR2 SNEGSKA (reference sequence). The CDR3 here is CSAIAARRIQETQYF.

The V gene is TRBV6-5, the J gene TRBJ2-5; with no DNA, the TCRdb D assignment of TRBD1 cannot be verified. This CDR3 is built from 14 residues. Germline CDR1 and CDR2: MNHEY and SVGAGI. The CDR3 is CASSYTGRQETQYF.

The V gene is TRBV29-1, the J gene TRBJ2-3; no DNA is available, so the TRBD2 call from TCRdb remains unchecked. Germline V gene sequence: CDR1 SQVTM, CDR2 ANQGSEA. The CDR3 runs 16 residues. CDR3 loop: CSVTGTLAGGPITQYF.

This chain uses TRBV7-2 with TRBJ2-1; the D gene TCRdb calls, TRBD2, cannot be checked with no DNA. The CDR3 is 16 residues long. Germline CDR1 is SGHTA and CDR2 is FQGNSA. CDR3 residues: CASSLASSGRRNEQFF.

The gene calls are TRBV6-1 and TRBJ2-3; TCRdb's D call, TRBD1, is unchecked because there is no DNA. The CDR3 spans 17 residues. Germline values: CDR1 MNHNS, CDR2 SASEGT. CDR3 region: CASSERSGMTPTDTQYF.

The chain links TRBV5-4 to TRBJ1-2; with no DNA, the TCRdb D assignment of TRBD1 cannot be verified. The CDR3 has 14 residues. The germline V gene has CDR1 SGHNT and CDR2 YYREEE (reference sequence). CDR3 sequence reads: CASRKQGGSYGYTF.

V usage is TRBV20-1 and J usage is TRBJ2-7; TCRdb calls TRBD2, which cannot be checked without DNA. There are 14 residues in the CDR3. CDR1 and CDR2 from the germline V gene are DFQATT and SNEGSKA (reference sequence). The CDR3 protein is CSARVGPSSYEQYF.

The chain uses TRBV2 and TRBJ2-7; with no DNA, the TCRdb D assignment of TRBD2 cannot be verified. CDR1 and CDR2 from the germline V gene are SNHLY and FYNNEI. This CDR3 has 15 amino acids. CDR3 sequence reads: CASSVEGTLAHEQYF.

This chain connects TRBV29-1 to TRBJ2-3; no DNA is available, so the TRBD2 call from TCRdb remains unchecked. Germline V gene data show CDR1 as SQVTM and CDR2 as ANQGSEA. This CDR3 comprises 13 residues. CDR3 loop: CSVDKGGRDTQYF.